Included here is one T cell receptor (beta chain) sequence, with context. Its specificity is unknown. An Oncomine TCR Beta short-read assay was used to sequence the DNA from cultured CD4+ T cells. After culture, CD4+ T cells served as the source for genomic DNA extraction. TCRdb processed the PCR reads anew with MiXCR; each CDR3 protein has one entry. The sample records around 4,000 distinct CDR3 sequences, 15% to 20% being singletons. The sample's treatment: approximately 11-day PBMC culture with coronavirus spike peptide pools or control peptides (ViraFEST assay). This sample is drawn from a study of vaccination and CD4 T cells after COVID-19. About the research overall: In culture, cells were exposed to overlapping spike peptides from SARS-CoV-2, HCoV-NL63, HCoV-OC43 and HCoV-229E. Study-level points and caveats: Convalescent patients' vaccine-specific clones were spike mono-reactive in 304 of 307 cases.

Trimming removed 7 bases from V and 5 bases from J; junction bases left unmatched: 8. The CDR3 length is 14 residues. CDR1 is LNHDA, CDR2 SQIVND, per germline (reference sequence). The chain couples TRBV19 to TRBJ1-5; 7 bases fit TRBD1. Material for sequencing was CD4+ T cells from blood, cultured in vitro. The receptor comes from a human donor who had recovered from COVID-19. The CDR3 coding sequence is TGTGCCAGTATCAGCAGGGGGGGGGATCAGCCCCAGCATTTT. This encodes CASISRGGDQPQHF.